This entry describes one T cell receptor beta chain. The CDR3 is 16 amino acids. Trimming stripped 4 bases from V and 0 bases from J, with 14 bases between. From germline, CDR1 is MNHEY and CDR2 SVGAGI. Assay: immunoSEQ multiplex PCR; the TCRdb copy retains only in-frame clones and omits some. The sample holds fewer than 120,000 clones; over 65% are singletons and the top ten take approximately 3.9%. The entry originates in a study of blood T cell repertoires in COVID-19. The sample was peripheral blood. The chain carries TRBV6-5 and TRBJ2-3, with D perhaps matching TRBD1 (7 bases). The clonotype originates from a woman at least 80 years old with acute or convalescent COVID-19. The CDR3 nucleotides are TGTGCCAGCAGTTTCGCGGGACAGCTGAGCACAGATACGCAGTATTTT. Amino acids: CASSFAGQLSTDTQYF.